One and the same sample provided the 15 T cell receptor beta chains below, sequenced in a study of T cell responses to AZD1222 COVID-19 vaccine. The repertoire was sequenced with immunoSEQ multiplex PCR; TCRdb's copy has only in-frame clones and lacks some. The sample yields 100,000 to 120,000 clones, around nine tenths seen once. Sequenced material: peripheral blood, taken on day 0 of AZD1222 vaccination. The receptors here all came from an adult in good health.

The chain recombines TRBV7-6 with TRBJ2-2, with D perhaps TRBD1 (6 bases). CDR3 length equals 16 residues. Per the germline V gene, CDR1 is SGHVS and CDR2 is FNYEAQ. Trimming took off 5 bases at V and 1 base at J, with 14 bases between the two ends. CDR3 nucleotides: TGTGCCAGCAGCAGGGGCAGGGGTGGGAACACCGGGGAGCTGTTTTTT. It codes for CASSRGRGGNTGELFF.

CDR3 protein: CASSYSGTGWFF. Written as DNA, the CDR3 is TGTGCCAGCAGTTACTCCGGGACAGGGTGGTTCTTC. The chain employs TRBV6-2 or TRBV6-3 and TRBJ2-1; 9 bases align to TRBD1. CDR3 length: 12 amino acids. Germline loops: CDR1 MNHEY, CDR2 SVGEGT. J gave up 15 bases and V 0 bases, and 3 bases lay outside the gene matches.

The chain couples TRBV29-1 to TRBJ2-7; possible D gene TRBD2, 6 bases. Trimming removed 4 bases from V and 2 bases from J, with 9 bases in between. The CDR3 covers 12 residues. Per germline, CDR1 SQVTM and CDR2 ANQGSEA. The CDR3 is CSVGRETYEQYF. Written as DNA, the CDR3 is TGCAGCGTTGGGAGGGAGACCTACGAGCAGTACTTC.

V is TRBV11-1 and J is TRBJ1-5; 7 nucleotides agree with TRBD1. J was trimmed by 2 bases and V by 5 bases; bases with no gene match: 3. CDR1 SGHAT and CDR2 FQDESV come from the germline V gene (reference sequence). CDR3 length: 14 amino acids. CDR3 residues: CASSEGGGNQPQHF. CDR3 DNA sequence: TGTGCCAGCAGCGAAGGGGGCGGCAATCAGCCCCAGCATTTT.

The chain couples TRBV3-1 (or the pseudogene TRBV3-2) to TRBJ1-2; a weak D match, TRBD1 (6 bases). Germline V lookup: CDR1 LGHDT, CDR2 YNNKEL (reference sequence). The V and J ends lost 1 base and 2 bases respectively, with 8 bases between them. The CDR3 length is 14 residues. DNA for the CDR3: TGTGCCAGCAGCCAAGGCAGGGGAAACTATGGCTACACCTTC. It codes for CASSQGRGNYGYTF.

The chain couples TRBV27 to TRBJ1-2; 8 nucleotides line up with TRBD1. After removal of 5 bases from V and 4 bases from J, the junction contained 9 bases not matched to a gene. Germline V gene sequence: CDR1 MNHEY, CDR2 SMNVEV (reference sequence). This CDR3 region has 15 residues. The CDR3 region has the DNA TGTGCCAGCAGTACCCGGACAGGGCAGCTCTATGGCTACACCTTC. Protein: CASSTRTGQLYGYTF.

CDR3 in DNA: TGTGCCAGCAGTAATCAGGGACGGGGAGCGACGGGCTACACCTTC. It specifies CASSNQGRGATGYTF. The chain recombines TRBV11-2 with TRBJ1-2; D perhaps matches TRBD1 (5 bases). Germline V gene data show CDR1 as SGHAT and CDR2 as FQNNGV. The CDR3 sequence is 15 residues long. Trimming left V 6 bases short and J 8 bases short, with 22 bases between.

CDR3 coding DNA: TGCGCCAGCGGGCCGAGGACAGGGAACTATGGCTACACCTTC. Its protein product is CASGPRTGNYGYTF. The V and J genes are TRBV23-1 and TRBJ1-2, with 8 bases lining up with TRBD1. TRBV23-1 qualifies as an ORF whose function is uncertain. The CDR3 contains 14 residues. The trim removed 8 bases at V and 2 bases at J, leaving 7 bases unmatched.

The V call is TRBV19, the J call TRBJ1-1, with 7 bases aligning to TRBD1. This CDR3 is 18 amino acids long. Germline V lookup: CDR1 LNHDA, CDR2 SQIVND (reference sequence). J gave up 7 bases and V 2 bases, and 19 bases lay outside the gene matches. The CDR3 protein is CASSIIWRGPSGRGEAFF. DNA of the CDR3: TGTGCCAGTAGTATAATTTGGAGGGGGCCGAGTGGTAGGGGTGAAGCTTTCTTT.

The genes are TRBV30 and TRBJ2-4; D may be TRBD1 (6 bases). The germline V and J ends were trimmed by 0 bases and 6 bases, with 12 bases remaining between them. The CDR3 has 14 residues. Germline V gene lookup returns CDR1 GTSNPN and CDR2 SVGIG (reference sequence). Written as DNA, the CDR3 is TGTGCCTGGAGTGTACCAGGGGAAGGAAACATTCAGTACTTC. Protein sequence: CAWSVPGEGNIQYF.

J is TRBJ2-5 and V is TRBV19; D gene unclear. V was shortened by 5 bases and J by 5 bases, with 12 bases between the two germline ends. Germline CDR1 LNHDA, CDR2 SQIVND (reference sequence). CDR3 length: 13 amino acids. The CDR3 nucleotides are TGTGCCAGTAGTTATCAGGAATGGGAGACCCAGTACTTC. It specifies CASSYQEWETQYF.

The gene calls are TRBV2 and TRBJ1-6, with no clear D. This CDR3 has 15 residues. Trimming removed 2 bases at V and 5 bases at J, with 10 bases between. Germline CDR1 is SNHLY and CDR2 is FYNNEI. The CDR3 nucleotides are TGTGCCAGCAGTGAAACTGACAACGATAATTCACCCCTCCACTTT. Translated: CASSETDNDNSPLHF.

The V gene is TRBV4-3, the J gene TRBJ1-3; unclear D gene. The CDR3 runs 17 residues. The V gene lost 0 bases and the J gene lost 0 bases, with 12 bases spanning the gap. Germline V gives CDR1 LGHNA, CDR2 YSLEER. CDR3 sequence reads: CASSQDGPKNSGNTIYF. The CDR3 DNA is TGCGCCAGCAGCCAAGATGGACCCAAGAACTCTGGAAACACCATATATTTT.

The V gene is TRBV7-2, the J gene TRBJ2-7, with TRBD1 matching 10 bases. J lost 0 bases, V lost 5 bases, and 4 bases had no gene match. Looked up from germline, CDR1 is SGHTA and CDR2 is FQGNSA. This CDR3 has 15 amino acids. The CDR3 region is CASSPRDRGSYEQYF. The CDR3 nucleotides are TGTGCCAGCAGCCCCCGGGACAGGGGCTCCTACGAGCAGTACTTC. The full variable domain, rest sourced from reference TRBV7-2 and TRBJ2-7, is GAGVSQSPSNKVTEKGKDVELRCDPISGHTALYWYRQSLGQGLEFLIYFQGNSAPDKSGLPSDRFSAERTGGSVSTLTIQRTQQEDSAVYLCASSPRDRGSYEQYFGPGTRLTVT.

This clone was seen only a few times. The V and J genes are TRBV10-2 and TRBJ1-2; D is undetermined. This CDR3 comprises 14 residues. Trimming removed 2 bases at V and 4 bases at J, with 11 bases between. Germline V gives CDR1 WSHSY, CDR2 SAAADI. CDR3 protein: CASSEEPGAYGYTF. The DNA of the CDR3 is TGCGCCAGCAGTGAGGAACCTGGCGCCTATGGCTACACCTTC.